Listed below are T cell receptor beta chains from one sample, sequenced in a study of T cells in Graves' hyperthyroidism and ophthalmopathy. TCRdb reprocessed the multiplex PCR reads with MiXCR, giving one entry per CDR3 protein. Found here are roughly 290,000 distinct CDR3 sequences, roughly 15% of them singletons; the top ten hold around 8%. Sample: blood. The receptor source for this set is a woman in her 40s with Graves' hyperthyroidism. CDR3s include the opening cysteine and the closing phenylalanine or tryptophan. Each record gives: D gene, clone size, J gene, V gene, CDR3 DNA, CDR3 protein. The D gene is left open where the match is weak. The listing skips clone size in some rows; elsewhere it reads once, few, many or a size class.

d_call: NA; clone_size: NA; j_call: TRBJ1-3; v_call: TRBV6-1; cdr3_nt: TGTGCCAGCAGTGCCCTTCCTGACTCTGGAAACACCATATATTTT; cdr3_aa: CASSALPDSGNTIYF
d_call: NA; clone_size: NA; j_call: TRBJ1-5; v_call: TRBV19; cdr3_nt: TGTGCCAGTAGTACCCGCCGGGGGGGGGCGGGCCAGCCCCAGCTTTTT; cdr3_aa: CASSTRRGGAGQPQLF
d_call: TRBD1; clone_size: many; j_call: TRBJ1-1; v_call: TRBV2; cdr3_nt: TGTGCCAGCAGGCCCACAGGGGCCCCCGATGAAGCTTTCTTT; cdr3_aa: CASRPTGAPDEAFF
d_call: NA; clone_size: many; j_call: TRBJ2-6; v_call: TRBV15; cdr3_nt: TGTGCCACCAGCAGAGAGTCCGACTCTGGGGCCAACGTCCTGACTTTC; cdr3_aa: CATSRESDSGANVLTF
d_call: NA; clone_size: many; j_call: TRBJ2-7; v_call: TRBV2; cdr3_nt: TGTGCCAGCAGTCGGGACTCTTCAGCCTCCTACGAGCAGTACTTC; cdr3_aa: CASSRDSSASYEQYF
d_call: NA; clone_size: many; j_call: TRBJ2-5; v_call: TRBV2; cdr3_nt: TGTGCCAGCAGTGAAGGCGGGCTCGGGGAGACCCAGTACTTC; cdr3_aa: CASSEGGLGETQYF
d_call: NA; clone_size: NA; j_call: TRBJ2-7; v_call: TRBV5-1; cdr3_nt: TGCGCCAGCAGCTTCGACACCCATGAACCCTACGAGCAGTACTTC; cdr3_aa: CASSFDTHEPYEQYF
d_call: NA; clone_size: few; j_call: TRBJ2-1; v_call: TRBV3-1; cdr3_nt: TGTGCCAGCAGCCAGATACTAGGAAGTGAGCAGTTCTTC; cdr3_aa: CASSQILGSEQFF
d_call: NA; clone_size: NA; j_call: TRBJ1-5; v_call: TRBV20-1; cdr3_nt: TGCAGTGCTTCCAGGGATAGCAATCAGCCCCAGCATTTT; cdr3_aa: CSASRDSNQPQHF
d_call: TRBD1; clone_size: many; j_call: TRBJ1-3; v_call: TRBV2; cdr3_nt: TGTGCCAGTCACAGGGGGTCTGGAAACACCATATATTTT; cdr3_aa: CASHRGSGNTIYF
d_call: NA; clone_size: NA; j_call: TRBJ1-2; v_call: TRBV29-1; cdr3_nt: TGCAGCGTTGAACCCAGAGCTAACTATGGCTACACCTTC; cdr3_aa: CSVEPRANYGYTF
d_call: TRBD2; clone_size: once; j_call: TRBJ2-5; v_call: TRBV19; cdr3_nt: TGTGCCAGTAGTTCTCGCGGGAGGGCGAGGGAGACCCAGTACTTC; cdr3_aa: CASSSRGRARETQYF
d_call: TRBD1; clone_size: many; j_call: TRBJ1-5; v_call: TRBV20-1; cdr3_nt: TGCAGTGCAAGGACAGGGAGGGATCAGCCCCAGCATTTT; cdr3_aa: CSARTGRDQPQHF
d_call: NA; clone_size: many; j_call: TRBJ1-6; v_call: TRBV20-1; cdr3_nt: TGCAGTGCTAGAAAACAGGCCAGCTCCTATAATTCACCCCTCCACTTT; cdr3_aa: CSARKQASSYNSPLHF
d_call: NA; clone_size: many; j_call: TRBJ1-1; v_call: TRBV28; cdr3_nt: TGTGCCAGCGGGGGCATTGGATATATGGACACTGAAGCTTTCTTT; cdr3_aa: CASGGIGYMDTEAFF
d_call: NA; clone_size: many; j_call: TRBJ2-7; v_call: TRBV7-2; cdr3_nt: TGTGCCAGCAGCCCGGCACTAGCCCGCTACGAGCAGTACTTC; cdr3_aa: CASSPALARYEQYF
d_call: NA; clone_size: many; j_call: TRBJ2-2; v_call: TRBV12-3/TRBV12-4; cdr3_nt: TGTGCCAGCAGTCCCCACCTTTCGGGTTCTCTAAACACCGGGGAGCTGTTTTTT; cdr3_aa: CASSPHLSGSLNTGELFF
d_call: NA; clone_size: many; j_call: TRBJ1-1; v_call: TRBV11-3; cdr3_nt: TGTGCCAGCAGCTTAGATGTGGATCAGAACACTGAAGCTTTCTTT; cdr3_aa: CASSLDVDQNTEAFF
d_call: TRBD2; clone_size: few; j_call: TRBJ2-4; v_call: TRBV4-2; cdr3_nt: TGTGCCAGCAGCCCCCAGACTAGCGGGAGCGCCAAAAACATTCAGTACTTC; cdr3_aa: CASSPQTSGSAKNIQYF
d_call: NA; clone_size: NA; j_call: TRBJ1-5; v_call: TRBV19; cdr3_nt: TGTGCCAGTAGTAGGACAGATTATCAGCCCCAGCATTTT; cdr3_aa: CASSRTDYQPQHF
d_call: TRBD1; clone_size: NA; j_call: TRBJ2-1; v_call: TRBV20-1; cdr3_nt: TGCAGTGCTAGAGGAATGGGACAGGGATTGGGTAATGAGCAGTTCTTC; cdr3_aa: CSARGMGQGLGNEQFF
d_call: NA; clone_size: many; j_call: TRBJ1-5; v_call: TRBV6-1; cdr3_nt: TGTGCCAGCACCCTCCGGGCAGGGGACCAGCCCCAGCATTTT; cdr3_aa: CASTLRAGDQPQHF
d_call: NA; clone_size: many; j_call: TRBJ2-7; v_call: TRBV11-2; cdr3_nt: TGTGCCAGCAGAGGACCGGGACGGATGGTCTACGAGCAGTACTTC; cdr3_aa: CASRGPGRMVYEQYF
d_call: NA; clone_size: many; j_call: TRBJ1-1; v_call: TRBV29-1; cdr3_nt: TGCAGCGTTTTTACAGTGAACACTGAAGCTTTCTTT; cdr3_aa: CSVFTVNTEAFF